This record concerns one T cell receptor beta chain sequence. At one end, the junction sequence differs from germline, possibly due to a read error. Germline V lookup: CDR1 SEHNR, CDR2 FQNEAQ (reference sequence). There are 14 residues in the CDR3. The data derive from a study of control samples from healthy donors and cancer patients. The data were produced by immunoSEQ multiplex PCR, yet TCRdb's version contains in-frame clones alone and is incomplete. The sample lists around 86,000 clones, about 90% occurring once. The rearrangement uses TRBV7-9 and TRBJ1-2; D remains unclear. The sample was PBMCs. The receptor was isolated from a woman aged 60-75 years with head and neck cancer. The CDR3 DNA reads TGTGCCAGCAGCTCGGACGCGGCATTCGCTTTTTTACCCTTC. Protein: CASSSDAAFAFLPF.